The following is a T cell receptor (beta chain) sequence with its context. Antigen unknown. Library construction for TCR beta used iRepertoire HTBI primers and Arm-PCR of CDR3 regions. As processed by the authors: Samples jointly harbored fewer than 70 TRBV and 12 to 15 TRBJ segments. From the multiplex PCR reads, TCRdb called clonotypes with MiXCR, one entry per CDR3 protein. TCRdb assigned the V and J calls; the authors' analysis was not used. The repertoire holds about 470,000 distinct CDR3 sequences, with about 22% as singletons. The CDR3 spans 19 residues. V lost 1 base to trimming and J lost 4 bases; unmatched junction nucleotides: 17. This sample stems from a study of regulatory T cells in long-lasting Graves disease. Study-wide findings and caveats: It was possible that the small sample size reduced accuracy. With a few thousand shared public clonotypes, persistent patients exceeded new patients, who shared more than 900. Favoring TRBV28, TRBJ1-2 and TRBJ2-5 was a feature seen in persistent disease.

As to time point: persistent/refractory GD, antithyroid drugs over 5 years with positive TRAb. PBMC-extracted RNA yielded the TCR library. Sample: peripheral blood mononuclear cells (PBMCs), taken when the disease was refractory, from a patient treated with antithyroid drugs. The rearrangement joins TRBV12-3 or TRBV12-4 to TRBJ2-5; 8 bases align to TRBD2. The origin of this receptor is a female donor with Graves disease. In DNA form, the CDR3 reads TGTGCCAGCAGTTTAGATCGACCAGCGGGAGTAGTCGGGGGAGAGACCCAGTACTTC. Residues: CASSLDRPAGVVGGETQYF.